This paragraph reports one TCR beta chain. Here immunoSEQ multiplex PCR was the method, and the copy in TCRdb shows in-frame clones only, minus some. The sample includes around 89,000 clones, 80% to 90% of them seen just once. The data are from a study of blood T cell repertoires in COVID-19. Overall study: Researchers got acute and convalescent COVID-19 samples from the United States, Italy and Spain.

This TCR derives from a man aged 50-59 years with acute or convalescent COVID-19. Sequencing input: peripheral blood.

The CDR3 loop reads CASSRDTGAAEAFF. The CDR3 region has the DNA TGTGCCAGCAGCCGAGACACAGGGGCGGCTGAAGCTTTCTTT. The genes are TRBV3-1 (or the pseudogene TRBV3-2) and TRBJ1-1; 7 nucleotides agree with TRBD1. J gave up 6 bases and V 4 bases, and 8 bases lay outside the gene matches. The CDR3 totals 14 residues. Germline V lookup: CDR1 LGHDT, CDR2 YNNKEL (reference sequence).